This note documents a single TCR beta chain sequence. Under the authors' procedure: Amplified reference gene primers provided the basis for estimating nucleated cell counts. Assay: immunoSEQ multiplex PCR; the TCRdb copy retains only in-frame clones and omits some. The DNA was the basis for D and trimming; V, J and clone size are from that table. Of around 200,000 clones listed, more than 70% were seen once; the top ten hold approximately 5%. Participants' own reports of clinical history determined their cohort assignment. The record originates from a study of blood T cell repertoires in COVID-19. Study-wide background: Some COVID-19 samples were acute and others convalescent; all came from the United States, Italy and Spain. Sources were T cells, B-cell-depleted T cells, or PBMCs; the material itself was cDNA or gDNA.

Germline trimming cut 4 bases from V and 0 bases from J; bases unmatched to any gene: 5. The germline V gene encodes CDR1 SGDLS and CDR2 YYNGEE. CDR3 length: 15 amino acids. The TCR was taken from a man aged 35-49 years with acute COVID-19. The specimen was PBMCs or T cells enriched from blood (not recorded which). The V call is TRBV9, the J call TRBJ2-7; 9 nucleotides agree with TRBD2. CDR3: CASSPSGISSYEQYF. The CDR3 coding sequence is TGTGCCAGCAGCCCTAGCGGGATAAGCTCCTACGAGCAGTACTTC.